Listed here are 4 T cell receptor beta chains from one sample, sequenced in a study of metastatic and nonmetastatic thyroid tumors. TCRdb reanalyzed the PCR reads via MiXCR. The sample lists about 41,000 clones; about 24% were seen once. The entire patient cohort was treatment-naive prior to thyroid surgery. Material: tumor tissue. The receptors stem from a female donor with papillary thyroid cancer or a benign thyroid nodule (not recorded which). Some clones in this sample may be carry-over from other donors' samples.

This clone has only a few counts. The chain joins TRBV30 to TRBJ1-2, with 9 positions matching TRBD1. The V segment lost 5 bases and the J segment 7 bases; nucleotides outside the gene matches: 14. Per germline, CDR1 GTSNPN and CDR2 SVGIG (reference sequence). CDR3 length: 15 amino acids. CDR3 sequence (DNA): TGTGCCTGGGGGAGGAGGGGACAGGGTGTATTTGGCTACACCTTC. It is translated as CAWGRRGQGVFGYTF.

This clone came up once. The gene calls are TRBV18 and TRBJ2-7, with 8 bases fitting TRBD2. With V trimmed by 6 bases and J by 2 bases, 15 bases remained unmatched. The germline CDR1 and CDR2 sequences are KGHSH and LQKENI. The CDR3 runs 17 residues. CDR3 region: CASSAPRASGRAYEQYF. CDR3 DNA sequence: TGTGCCAGCTCTGCTCCCAGGGCTAGCGGGCGGGCCTACGAGCAGTACTTC.

In the case of this clone: The sample holds other DNA sequences that translate to the same CDR3. The rearrangement uses TRBV28 and TRBJ2-7, with 12 bases lining up with TRBD2. V gave up 6 bases and J gave up 1 base; unmatched junction bases: 4. CDR1 and CDR2 (germline): MDHEN, SYDVKM. CDR3 size: 15 residues. The CDR3 DNA is TGTGCCAGCAGGCAGACTAGCGGGAGATCCTACGAGCAGTACTTC. Translation: CASRQTSGRSYEQYF.

As for this clone: Since a much larger clone is just one base distant, this may be a read error. Distinct nucleotide sequences in the sample also encode this CDR3. The chain couples TRBV11-1 to TRBJ2-5, with D unclear. The CDR3 is 15 amino acids. The germline gives CDR1 SGHAT, CDR2 FQDESV (reference sequence). Between the trimmed V and J ends, which lost 5 bases and 0 bases, there was a span of 13 bases. CDR3 loop: CASSLRSWDQETQYF. CDR3 in DNA: TGTGCCAGCAGCCTAAGGTCCTGGGACCAAGAGACCCAGTACTTC.